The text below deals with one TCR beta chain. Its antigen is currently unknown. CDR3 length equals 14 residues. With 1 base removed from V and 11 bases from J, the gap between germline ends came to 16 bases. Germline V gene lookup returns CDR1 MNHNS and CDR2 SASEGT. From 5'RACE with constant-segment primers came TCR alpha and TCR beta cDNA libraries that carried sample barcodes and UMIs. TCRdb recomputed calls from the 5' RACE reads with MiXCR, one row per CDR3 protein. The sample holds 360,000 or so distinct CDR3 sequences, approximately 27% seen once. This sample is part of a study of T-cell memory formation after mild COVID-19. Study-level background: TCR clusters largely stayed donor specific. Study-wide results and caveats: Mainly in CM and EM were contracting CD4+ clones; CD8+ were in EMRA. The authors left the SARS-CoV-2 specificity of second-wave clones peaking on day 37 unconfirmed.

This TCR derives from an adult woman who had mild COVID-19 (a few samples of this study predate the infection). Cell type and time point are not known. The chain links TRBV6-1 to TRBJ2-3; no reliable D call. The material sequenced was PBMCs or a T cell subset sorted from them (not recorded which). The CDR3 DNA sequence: TGTGCCAGCAGTGAAGTGGCAGGACCTTGGGAGCAGTATTTT. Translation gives CASSEVAGPWEQYF.